Following are 28 T cell receptor beta chains from one sample sequenced in a study of blood T cell repertoires in COVID-19. Data came from immunoSEQ multiplex PCR; TCRdb stores just in-frame clones and leaves some out. The table has about 240,000 clones, about 86% seen once. The sample taken for sequencing was peripheral blood. The receptor set was obtained from an elderly woman with acute or convalescent COVID-19.

The rearrangement joins TRBV19 to TRBJ1-5; TRBD1 matches at 8 bases. The CDR3 totals 17 residues. V lost 4 bases and J lost 1; bases outside the gene matches: 9. Germline V CDR1 and CDR2: LNHDA, SQIVND (reference sequence). Written as DNA, the CDR3 is TGTGCCAGTAGTAAAACGCGGGGACAGGCCAGCAATCAGCCCCAGCATTTT. It encodes CASSKTRGQASNQPQHF.

The rearrangement uses TRBV19 and TRBJ2-3; 8 bases align to TRBD1. Germline values: CDR1 LNHDA, CDR2 SQIVND (reference sequence). The CDR3 is 19 residues long. The V and J ends lost 2 bases and 2 bases, in that order; junction bases with no gene match: 15. The CDR3 DNA is TGTGCCAGTAGTATACTTCACAGTTCCGGGACAGGTAACACAGATACGCAGTATTTT. It translates to CASSILHSSGTGNTDTQYF. Full variable domain (outside the CDR3, taken from reference TRBV19 and TRBJ2-3): DGGITQSPKYLFRKEGQNVTLSCEQNLNHDAMYWYRQDPGQGLRLIYYSQIVNDFQKGDIAEGYSVSREKKESFPLTVTSAQKNPTAFYLCASSILHSSGTGNTDTQYFGPGTRLTVL.

Here the CDR3 DNA reads TGTGCCAGCAGCAAGGAACTAGCGGGGGGGATAAACATTCAGTACTTC. Its protein product is CASSKELAGGINIQYF. The chain has TRBV3-1 (or the pseudogene TRBV3-2) and TRBJ2-4; 13 nucleotides match TRBD2. This CDR3 comprises 16 residues. From germline, CDR1 is LGHDT and CDR2 YNNKEL (reference sequence). V was pared by 5 bases and J by 6 bases, with 7 bases of the junction left unmatched.

This chain connects TRBV7-9 to TRBJ2-2, with D tentatively TRBD1 (6 bases). This CDR3 is built from 15 residues. The germline V gene has CDR1 SEHNR and CDR2 FQNEAQ (reference sequence). Trimming removed 6 bases from V and 1 base from J, with 12 bases in between. The CDR3 here is CASSLPGQNTGELFF. In nucleotides, the CDR3 is TGTGCCAGCAGTCTTCCGGGACAGAACACCGGGGAGCTGTTTTTT.

The chain employs TRBV11-3 and TRBJ1-3; no firm D call. This CDR3 contains 13 residues. V lost 5 bases, J lost 0 bases, and 5 bases lay in between. The germline V gene encodes CDR1 SGHNT and CDR2 YENEEA. CDR3 residues: CASSPNSGNTIYF. CDR3 DNA: TGTGCCAGCAGCCCCAACTCTGGAAACACCATATATTTT.

This clone has a handful of counts. The chain has TRBV28 and TRBJ2-7; D remains unclear. The germline V gene encodes CDR1 MDHEN and CDR2 SYDVKM. The CDR3 extends over 13 amino acids. Deletions cut 10 bases from V and 2 bases from J, with 15 bases between. CDR3 protein: CATSGSRAYEQYF. The CDR3 nucleotides read TGTGCCACCTCCGGGTCCCGGGCCTACGAGCAGTACTTC.

To note about this clone: Other DNA sequences in the same sample also yield this CDR3. The gene calls are TRBV12-3 or TRBV12-4 and TRBJ2-5; no reliable D call. The CDR3 sequence is 11 residues long. V was pared by 3 bases and J by 4 bases, with 3 bases between. In DNA, the CDR3 is TGTGCCAGCAGTTTCCGAGAGACCCAGTACTTC. This gives the protein CASSFRETQYF.

Of note for this clone: Within the sample, other DNA sequences also encode this same CDR3. The chain employs TRBV29-1 and TRBJ1-6; TRBD1 aligns across 8 bases. Per germline, CDR1 SQVTM and CDR2 ANQGSEA. After removal of 6 bases from V and 7 bases from J, the junction contained 5 bases not matched to a gene. The length of the CDR3 is 13 residues. CDR3 amino acids: CSVRTGRNSPLHF. For the CDR3, the DNA is TGCAGCGTCCGGACAGGGAGAAATTCACCCCTCCACTTT.

The chain links TRBV5-4 to TRBJ2-1; 8 bases align to TRBD1. After removal of 4 bases from V and 8 bases from J, the junction contained 8 bases not matched to a gene. This CDR3 contains 14 residues. The germline gives CDR1 SGHNT, CDR2 YYREEE (reference sequence). CDR3 coding DNA: TGTGCCAGCAGCCTGCGGACAGGGTGGGATGAGCAGTTCTTC. It translates to CASSLRTGWDEQFF.

This chain joins TRBV18 and TRBJ1-1, with 7 bases lining up with TRBD1. The V segment lost 3 bases and the J segment 3 bases; nucleotides outside the gene matches: 10. This CDR3 contains 16 residues. Germline lookup yields CDR1 KGHSH and CDR2 LQKENI. The CDR3 loop reads CASSPSNRGGDTEAFF. CDR3 nucleotides: TGTGCCAGCTCACCCTCAAACAGGGGCGGCGACACTGAAGCTTTCTTT.

The chain combines TRBV7-9 with TRBJ1-2; 10 bases agree with TRBD1. CDR1 and CDR2 (germline): SEHNR, FQNEAQ (reference sequence). CDR3 length equals 15 residues. The V gene end was trimmed by 4 bases and the J gene end by 4 bases; junction bases not matched to a gene: 6. This CDR3 is CASSSADRGFYGYTF. CDR3 sequence (DNA): TGTGCCAGCAGCTCCGCGGACAGGGGGTTCTATGGCTACACCTTC.

V is TRBV7-3 and J is TRBJ2-1, with D uncertain. CDR1 and CDR2 (germline): SGHTA, FQGTGA. The CDR3 contains 14 residues. V was shortened by 2 bases and J by 2 bases, with 7 bases between the two germline ends. The CDR3 region has the DNA TGTGCCAGCAGCTTATCAGAAGCCTACAATGAGCAGTTCTTC. It yields the protein CASSLSEAYNEQFF.

The gene calls are TRBV30 and TRBJ2-1, with a weak D call TRBD1 (6 bases). This CDR3 spans 13 amino acids. Germline CDR1 reads GTSNPN; CDR2 reads SVGIG (reference sequence). Trimming cost V 1 base and J 4 bases, with 8 bases left between them. The CDR3 protein is CAWSGDRYNEQFF. The CDR3 region has the DNA TGTGCCTGGAGTGGCGACAGGTACAATGAGCAGTTCTTC.

This chain joins TRBV28 and TRBJ2-4, with 10 bases matching TRBD1. The CDR3 runs 14 residues. In germline, CDR1 is MDHEN, CDR2 SYDVKM. Trimming cost V 3 bases and J 8 bases; bases outside gene matches: 4. The CDR3 coding sequence is TGTGCCAGCAGTTTCGGGGACAGGGGCGACATTCAGTACTTC. This translates into CASSFGDRGDIQYF. Variable domain in full (rest from reference TRBV28 and TRBJ2-4): DVKVTQSSRYLVKRTGEKVFLECVQDMDHENMFWYRQDPGLGLRLIYFSYDVKMKEKGDIPEGYSVSREKKERFSLILESASTNQTSMYLCASSFGDRGDIQYFGAGTRLSVL.

The V gene is TRBV29-1, the J gene TRBJ1-5; 8 bases map to TRBD1. The CDR3 consists of 13 residues. Per germline, CDR1 SQVTM and CDR2 ANQGSEA. Unmatched junction bases numbered 5, after V lost 6 bases and J lost 4 bases. CDR3 sequence: CSVRTGTNQPQHF. The CDR3, as DNA: TGCAGCGTCAGGACAGGGACTAATCAGCCCCAGCATTTT.

CDR3 sequence (DNA): TGTGCCAGCAGTGAAGCGGGGCGGGGGGGCCTGGAGACCCAGTACTTC. Its protein is CASSEAGRGGLETQYF. The chain combines TRBV2 with TRBJ2-5; 9 bases line up with TRBD2. Germline lookup yields CDR1 SNHLY and CDR2 FYNNEI. The junction had 7 bases not matched to a gene; V was cut back by 0 bases and J by 5 bases. The CDR3 loop spans 16 amino acids.

The rearrangement uses TRBV3-1 (or the pseudogene TRBV3-2) and TRBJ1-4, with 8 nucleotides matching TRBD1. V was pared by 4 bases and J by 1 base, with 5 bases of the junction left unmatched. This CDR3 is 16 amino acids long. CDR1 LGHDT and CDR2 YNNKEL come from the germline V gene (reference sequence). CDR3 in DNA: TGTGCCAGCAGCCCAGGGGGCGTCTTAACTAATGAAAAACTGTTTTTT. Protein: CASSPGGVLTNEKLFF.

J is TRBJ1-6 and V is TRBV3-1 (or the pseudogene TRBV3-2); a weak D match, TRBD1 (5 bases). V lost 4 bases, J lost 0 bases, and 10 bases lay in between. Germline V gives CDR1 LGHDT, CDR2 YNNKEL (reference sequence). The CDR3 contains 16 residues. CDR3 loop: CASSPRVLSYNSPLHF. CDR3 sequence (DNA): TGTGCCAGCAGCCCCAGGGTTCTCTCCTATAATTCACCCCTCCACTTT.

V gene TRBV11-2 combines with J gene TRBJ2-5, with 8 positions matching TRBD1. Germline V gene lookup returns CDR1 SGHAT and CDR2 FQNNGV. V lost 5 bases, J lost 5 bases, and 13 bases stayed unmatched. This CDR3 has 16 residues. The CDR3 nucleotides read TGTGCCAGCAGCCGTTGGACAGGGAAGGTGACGGAGACCCAGTACTTC. It specifies CASSRWTGKVTETQYF. The whole variable domain, remainder taken from reference TRBV11-2 and TRBJ2-5, is EAGVAQSPRYKIIEKRQSVAFWCNPISGHATLYWYQQILGQGPKLLIQFQNNGVVDDSQLPKDRFSAERLKGVDSTLKIQPAKLEDSAVYLCASSRWTGKVTETQYFGPGTRLLVL.

The chain links TRBV18 to TRBJ2-2, with unresolved D. Germline lookup yields CDR1 KGHSH and CDR2 LQKENI. Trimming cost V 5 bases and J 0 bases, with 13 bases left between them. This CDR3 spans 16 amino acids. In nucleotides, the CDR3 is TGTGCCAGCTCAGCCAAACAGAGACCGAACACCGGGGAGCTGTTTTTT. As protein: CASSAKQRPNTGELFF.

Concerning this clone itself: Other DNA sequences in the sample encode the same CDR3. The chain is built from TRBV12-3 or TRBV12-4 and TRBJ1-5; no firm D call. The CDR3 extends over 12 amino acids. Trimming took 5 bases from V and 0 from J, leaving 2 bases between them. The CDR3 sequence is CASSHSNQPQHF. Written as DNA, the CDR3 is TGTGCCAGCAGTCATAGCAATCAGCCCCAGCATTTT.

The genes are TRBV6-1 and TRBJ1-3; 8 nucleotides align to TRBD1. This CDR3 spans 16 amino acids. CDR1 MNHNS and CDR2 SASEGT come from the germline V gene. V shed 2 bases, J shed 2 bases, and the junction held 5 bases outside the gene matches. The CDR3 DNA reads as TGTGCCAGCAGTGAAACTTCAGGGGGCGCTGGAAACACCATATATTTT. This codes for CASSETSGGAGNTIYF.

In this sample, this clone turned up once. CDR3 DNA sequence: TGTGCCAGCAGCCGCGAAGCGAACACTGAAGCTTTCTTT. Its translation is CASSREANTEAFF. The chain recombines TRBV7-3 with TRBJ1-1; D unresolved. The CDR3 sequence is 13 residues long. Per germline, CDR1 SGHTA and CDR2 FQGTGA. With 5 bases removed from V and 1 base from J, the gap between germline ends came to 8 bases. The variable domain in full, with the rest retrieved from reference TRBV7-3 and TRBJ1-1, is GAGVSQTPSNKVTEKGKYVELRCDPISGHTALYWYRQSLGQGPEFLIYFQGTGAADDSGLPNDRFFAVRPEGSVSTLKIQRTERGDSAVYLCASSREANTEAFFGQGTRLTVV.

This clone showed up just a few times. The gene calls are TRBV11-1 and TRBJ2-7; TRBD1 aligns across 8 bases. V shed 5 bases and J 2 bases; nucleotides not matched to a gene: 11. The CDR3 runs to 16 residues. Germline V CDR1 and CDR2: SGHAT, FQDESV (reference sequence). CDR3 region: CASSLTGGRATYEQYF. In nucleotides, the CDR3 is TGTGCCAGCAGCCTTACAGGGGGTCGCGCTACCTACGAGCAGTACTTC.

The genes are TRBV1 and TRBJ2-2; the DNA was not compared with TRBD2, the D call given in the table. TRBV1 counts as a pseudogene. This CDR3 is built from 16 residues. The CDR3 region has the DNA TGCACCAGCAGCCAAGCTTGCGGGGGAAACACCGGGGAGCTGTTTTTT. Encoded protein: CTSSQACGGNTGELFF.

This chain joins TRBV28 and TRBJ1-6, with a possible D match to TRBD1 (6 bases). Germline V gene data show CDR1 as MDHEN and CDR2 as SYDVKM. This CDR3 contains 15 residues. V lost 4 bases, J lost 7 bases, and 14 bases lay in between. CDR3 nucleotide sequence: TGTGCCAGCAGTTCGACAGGCACCCCCAATTCACCCCTCCACTTT. Translation: CASSSTGTPNSPLHF.

The chain recombines TRBV7-3 with TRBJ2-2; the D gene is possibly TRBD1 (6 bases). V was shortened by 5 bases and J by 0 bases, with 16 bases between the two germline ends. Germline CDR1 reads SGHTA; CDR2 reads FQGTGA. This CDR3 has 17 amino acids. CDR3 sequence reads: CASSIIQGPANTGELFF. The CDR3 nucleotides read TGTGCCAGCAGCATTATACAGGGACCCGCGAACACCGGGGAGCTGTTTTTT.

CDR3: CASRLKTGGPSGYTF. The DNA of the CDR3 is TGTGCCAGCAGATTAAAAACAGGGGGCCCCAGTGGCTACACCTTC. The chain joins TRBV28 to TRBJ1-2; 9 bases are a match to TRBD1. The germline V gene has CDR1 MDHEN and CDR2 SYDVKM. This CDR3 spans 15 amino acids. Germline trimming cut 6 bases from V and 7 bases from J; bases unmatched to any gene: 12.